The source of this T cell receptor beta chain is a study of technical replicates of blood from four donors. Germline-derived CDR1 and CDR2 are MNHEY and SMNVEV (reference sequence). The CDR3 consists of 15 residues. The junction had 8 bases not matched to a gene; V was cut back by 2 bases and J by 4 bases. Data came from immunoSEQ multiplex PCR; TCRdb stores just in-frame clones and leaves some out. The table records tens of thousands of clones, around 90% of them present only once. This chain uses TRBV27 with TRBJ2-7, with TRBD2 identical over 7 bases. This TCR came from a human donor in good health. Sequencing used T cells isolated from PBMCs. The CDR3 here is CASSLRGGSNYEQYF. CDR3 nucleotides: TGTGCCAGCAGTTTACGGGGCGGGAGTAATTACGAGCAGTACTTC.